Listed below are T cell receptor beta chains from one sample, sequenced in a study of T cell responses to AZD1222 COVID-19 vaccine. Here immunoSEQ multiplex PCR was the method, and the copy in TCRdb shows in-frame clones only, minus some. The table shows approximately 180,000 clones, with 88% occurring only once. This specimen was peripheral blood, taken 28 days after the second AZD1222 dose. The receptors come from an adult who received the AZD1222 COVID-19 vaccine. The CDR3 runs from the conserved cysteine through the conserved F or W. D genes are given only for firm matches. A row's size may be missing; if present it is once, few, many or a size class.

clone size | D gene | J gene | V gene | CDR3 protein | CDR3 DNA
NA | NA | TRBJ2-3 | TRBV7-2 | CASSRTQHLDTQYF | TGTGCCAGCAGCCGTACTCAACATCTTGATACGCAGTATTTT
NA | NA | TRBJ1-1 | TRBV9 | CASSDSNTEAFF | TGTGCCAGCAGCGACAGTAACACTGAAGCTTTCTTT
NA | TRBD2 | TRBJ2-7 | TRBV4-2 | CASSRGVLEREDEQYF | TGTGCCAGCAGCCGAGGGGTGCTGGAGCGGGAGGATGAGCAGTACTTC
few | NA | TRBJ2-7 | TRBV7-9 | CASTLPDRPTYEQYF | TGTGCCAGCACCCTACCGGACAGACCTACCTACGAGCAGTACTTC
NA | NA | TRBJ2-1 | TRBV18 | CASSPAQTSFAYNEQFF | TGTGCCAGCTCACCTGCCCAGACTAGTTTCGCCTACAATGAGCAGTTCTTC
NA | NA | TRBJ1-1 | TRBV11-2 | CASRPGGPLNTEAFF | TGTGCCAGCAGGCCCGGGGGCCCACTGAACACTGAAGCTTTCTTT
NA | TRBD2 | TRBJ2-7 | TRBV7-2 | CASSRGVAASYEQYF | TGTGCCAGCAGCCGGGGGGTAGCGGCCTCCTACGAGCAGTACTTC
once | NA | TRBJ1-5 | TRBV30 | CAWGGGAQPQHF | TGTGCCTGGGGCGGAGGGGCTCAGCCCCAGCATTTT
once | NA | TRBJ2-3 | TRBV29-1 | CSVRRQHTDTQYF | TGCAGCGTACGGCGGCAGCACACAGATACGCAGTATTTT
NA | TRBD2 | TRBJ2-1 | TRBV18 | CASSPSAGTSMSGEQFF | TGTGCCAGCTCACCTTCGGCCGGGACTAGTATGTCGGGTGAGCAGTTCTTC
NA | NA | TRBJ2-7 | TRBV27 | CASRQYDYEQYF | TGTGCCAGCAGGCAGTATGACTACGAGCAGTACTTC
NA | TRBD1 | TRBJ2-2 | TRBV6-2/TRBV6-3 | CASSSRTGGWTGELFF | TGTGCCAGCAGTTCACGGACAGGGGGTTGGACCGGGGAGCTGTTTTTT
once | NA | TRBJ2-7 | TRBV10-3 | CAIMALAEQYF | TGTGCCATCATGGCCTTAGCGGAGCAGTACTTC
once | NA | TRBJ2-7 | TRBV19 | CASSGDVAYEQYF | TGTGCCAGTAGTGGGGACGTAGCCTACGAGCAGTACTTC
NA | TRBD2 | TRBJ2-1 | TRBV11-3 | CASSLELAGGGNEQFF | TGTGCCAGCAGCTTAGAGCTAGCGGGAGGGGGGAATGAGCAGTTCTTC
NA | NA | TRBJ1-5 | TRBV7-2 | CASSSNRVGQPQHF | TGTGCCAGCAGCTCTAACAGGGTGGGGCAGCCCCAGCATTTT
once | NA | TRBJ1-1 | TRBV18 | CASSPGQNTEAFF | TGTGCCAGCTCACCAGGACAGAACACTGAAGCTTTCTTT
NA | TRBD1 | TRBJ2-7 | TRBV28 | CASTEYRQGKFEQYF | TGTGCCAGCACGGAGTATCGACAGGGGAAATTTGAGCAGTACTTC
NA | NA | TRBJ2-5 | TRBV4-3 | CASSQGRGETQYF | TGCGCCAGCAGCCAAGGCCGCGGGGAGACCCAGTACTTC
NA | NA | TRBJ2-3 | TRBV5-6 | CASSEGTATDTQYF | TGTGCCAGCAGCGAAGGAACCGCCACAGATACGCAGTATTTT
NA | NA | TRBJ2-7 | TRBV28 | CASSTGPGVQYF | TGTGCCAGCTCCACGGGTCCCGGCGTGCAGTACTTC
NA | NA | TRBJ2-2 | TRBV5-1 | CASSLMAGELFF | TGCGCCAGCAGCTTGATGGCCGGGGAGCTGTTTTTT
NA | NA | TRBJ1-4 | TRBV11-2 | CASSSRPGGNEKLFF | TGTGCCAGCAGCTCCCGGCCAGGAGGGAATGAAAAACTGTTTTTT
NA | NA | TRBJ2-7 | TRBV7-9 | CASSSGTRHGYEQYF | TGTGCCAGCAGCTCCGGGACAAGGCATGGCTACGAGCAGTACTTC
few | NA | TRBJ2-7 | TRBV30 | CASRGGYEQYF | TGTGCCTCGAGGGGTGGGTACGAGCAGTACTTC
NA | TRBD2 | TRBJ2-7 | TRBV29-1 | CSVVALAGGTTRSEQYF | TGCAGCGTTGTGGCGTTAGCGGGAGGCACGACGAGGTCCGAGCAGTACTTC
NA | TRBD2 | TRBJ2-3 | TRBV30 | CAWSVGLAGDTQYF | TGTGCCTGGAGTGTGGGACTAGCAGGGGATACGCAGTATTTT
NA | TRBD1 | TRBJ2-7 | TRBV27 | CASSAPGQGVPYEQYF | TGTGCCAGCAGTGCCCCGGGACAGGGGGTTCCCTACGAGCAGTACTTC
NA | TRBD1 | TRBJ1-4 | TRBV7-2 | CASSLGGQGRGELFF | TGTGCCAGCAGCCTCGGAGGACAGGGGAGGGGGGAACTGTTTTTT
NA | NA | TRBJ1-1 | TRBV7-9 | CASRSVNTEAFF | TGTGCCAGCAGATCAGTGAACACTGAAGCTTTCTTT
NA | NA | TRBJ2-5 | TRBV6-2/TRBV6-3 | CASSSEGLQETQYF | TGTGCCAGCAGTTCGGAGGGCTTGCAAGAGACCCAGTACTTC
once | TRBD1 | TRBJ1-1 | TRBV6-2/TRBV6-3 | CASSYSGTGASGTEAFF | TGTGCCAGCAGTTACTCAGGGACAGGGGCCTCGGGTACTGAAGCTTTCTTT
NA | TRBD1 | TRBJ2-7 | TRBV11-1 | CASSPDRDYEQYF | TGTGCCAGCAGCCCGGACAGGGACTACGAGCAGTACTTC
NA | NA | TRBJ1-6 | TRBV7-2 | CASRPGPVNSPLHF | TGTGCCAGCAGGCCGGGACCTGTCAATTCACCCCTCCACTTT
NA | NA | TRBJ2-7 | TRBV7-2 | CASSLGARLYEQYF | TGTGCCAGCAGCTTAGGGGCGCGGTTATACGAGCAGTACTTC
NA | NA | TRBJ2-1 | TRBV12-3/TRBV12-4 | CASSLAKSNEQFF | TGTGCCAGCAGTTTAGCTAAGAGCAATGAGCAGTTCTTC
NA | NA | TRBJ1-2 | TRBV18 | CASSEAGGVRYGYTF | TGTGCCAGCTCAGAGGCCGGGGGAGTCCGCTATGGCTACACCTTC
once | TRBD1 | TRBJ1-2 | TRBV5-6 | CASSETGQGGYGYTF | TGTGCCAGCAGCGAGACCGGACAGGGGGGCTATGGCTACACCTTC
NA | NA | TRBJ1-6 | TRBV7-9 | CASSLPRVNSPLHF | TGTGCCAGCAGCTTACCCAGGGTTAATTCACCCCTCCACTTT
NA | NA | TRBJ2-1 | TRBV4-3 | CASSRRPTADNEQFF | TGCGCCAGCAGCCGTCGGCCGACTGCTGACAATGAGCAGTTCTTC
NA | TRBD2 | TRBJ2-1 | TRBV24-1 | CATSDPQGLAGVGEQFF | TGTGCCACCAGTGACCCTCAGGGACTAGCGGGAGTTGGTGAGCAGTTCTTC
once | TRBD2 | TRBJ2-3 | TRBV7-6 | CASSPGGSGSTDTQYF | TGTGCCAGCAGCCCCGGAGGTAGCGGGAGCACAGATACGCAGTATTTT
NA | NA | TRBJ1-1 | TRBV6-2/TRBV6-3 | CASSYSALRTEAFF | TGTGCCAGCAGTTACTCGGCCTTGAGGACTGAAGCTTTCTTT
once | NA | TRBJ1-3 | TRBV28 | CASSHGRPLSGNTIYF | TGTGCCAGCAGTCACGGACGGCCTCTCTCTGGAAACACCATATATTTT
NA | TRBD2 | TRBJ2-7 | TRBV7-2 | CASSSQPSGSYEQYF | TGTGCCAGCAGCTCCCAGCCTAGCGGATCCTACGAGCAGTACTTC
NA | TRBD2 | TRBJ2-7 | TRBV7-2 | CASSLFLAGAGREQYF | TGTGCCAGCAGCTTATTTCTAGCGGGAGCGGGGAGGGAGCAGTACTTC
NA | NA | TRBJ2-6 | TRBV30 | CAWGGAGTSSGANVLTF | TGTGCCTGGGGCGGTGCGGGGACGAGTTCTGGGGCCAACGTCCTGACTTTC
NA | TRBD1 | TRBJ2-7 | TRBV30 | CAWGAGQGLVHEQYF | TGTGCCTGGGGTGCGGGACAGGGGTTGGTCCACGAGCAGTACTTC
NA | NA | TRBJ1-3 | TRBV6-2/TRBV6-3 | CASSQQGNTIYF | TGTGCCAGCAGCCAACAAGGGAACACCATATATTTT